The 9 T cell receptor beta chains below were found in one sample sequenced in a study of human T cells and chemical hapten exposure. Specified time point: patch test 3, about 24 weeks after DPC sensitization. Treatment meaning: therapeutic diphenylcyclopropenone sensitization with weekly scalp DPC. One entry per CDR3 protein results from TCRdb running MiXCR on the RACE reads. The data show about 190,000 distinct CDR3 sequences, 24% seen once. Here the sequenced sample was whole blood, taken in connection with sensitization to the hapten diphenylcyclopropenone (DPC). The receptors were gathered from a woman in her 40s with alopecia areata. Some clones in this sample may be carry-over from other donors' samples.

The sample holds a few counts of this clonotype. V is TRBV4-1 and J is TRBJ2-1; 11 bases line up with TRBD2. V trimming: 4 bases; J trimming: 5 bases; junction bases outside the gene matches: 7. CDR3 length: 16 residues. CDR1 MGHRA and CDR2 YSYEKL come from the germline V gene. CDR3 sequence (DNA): TGCGCCAGCAGCCCCGTACTAGCGGGAGAGAACAATGAGCAGTTCTTC. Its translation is CASSPVLAGENNEQFF.

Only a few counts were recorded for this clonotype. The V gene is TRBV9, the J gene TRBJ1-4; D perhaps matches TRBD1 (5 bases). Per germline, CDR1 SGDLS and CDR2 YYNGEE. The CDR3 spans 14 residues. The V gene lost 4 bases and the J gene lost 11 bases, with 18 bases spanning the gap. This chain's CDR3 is CASSTRAGFEKLFF. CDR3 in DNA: TGTGCCAGCAGCACCCGAGCAGGGTTTGAGAAACTGTTTTTT. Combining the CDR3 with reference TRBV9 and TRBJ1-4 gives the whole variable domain DSGVTQTPKHLITATGQRVTLRCSPRSGDLSVYWYQQSLDQGLQFLIQYYNGEERAKGNILERFSAQQFPDLHSELNLSSLELGDSALYFCASSTRAGFEKLFFGSGTQLSVL.

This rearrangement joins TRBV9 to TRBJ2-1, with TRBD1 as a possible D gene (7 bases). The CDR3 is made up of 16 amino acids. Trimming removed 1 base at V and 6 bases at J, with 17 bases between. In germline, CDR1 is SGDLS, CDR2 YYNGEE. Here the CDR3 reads CASSVFLQGRINEQFF. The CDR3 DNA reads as TGTGCCAGCAGCGTATTTCTACAGGGGAGGATCAATGAGCAGTTCTTC.

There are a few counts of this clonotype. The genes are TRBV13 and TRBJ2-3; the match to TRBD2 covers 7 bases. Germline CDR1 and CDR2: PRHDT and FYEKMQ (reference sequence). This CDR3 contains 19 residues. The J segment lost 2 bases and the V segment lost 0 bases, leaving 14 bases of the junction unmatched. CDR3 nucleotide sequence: TGTGCCAGCAGCTTAGGCCTGGAGTTGGCGGGGACTAACACAGATACGCAGTATTTT. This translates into CASSLGLELAGTNTDTQYF.

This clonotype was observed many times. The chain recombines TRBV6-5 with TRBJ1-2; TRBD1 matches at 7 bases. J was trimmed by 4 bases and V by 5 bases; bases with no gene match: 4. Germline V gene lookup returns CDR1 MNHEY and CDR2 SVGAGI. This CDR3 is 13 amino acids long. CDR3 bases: TGTGCCAGCAGTCCGGGACAGAGCTATGGCTACACCTTC. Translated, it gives CASSPGQSYGYTF.

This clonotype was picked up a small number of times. For the CDR3, the DNA is TGCAGTGCTCGTCGTCGGCAGACGGAAGAGACCCAGTACTTC. It is translated as CSARRRQTEETQYF. The chain joins TRBV20-1 to TRBJ2-5; D gene ambiguous. The germline CDR1 and CDR2 sequences are DFQATT and SNEGSKA (reference sequence). V lost 5 bases and J 3 bases, leaving 16 bases between the germline ends. The CDR3 covers 14 residues.

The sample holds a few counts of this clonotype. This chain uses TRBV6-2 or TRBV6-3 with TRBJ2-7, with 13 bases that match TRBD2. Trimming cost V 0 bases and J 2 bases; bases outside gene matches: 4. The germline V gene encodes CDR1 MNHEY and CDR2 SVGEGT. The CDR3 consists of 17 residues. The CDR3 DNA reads TGTGCCAGCAGTTACTCGGGACTAGCGGGAAGAGCCTACGAGCAGTACTTC. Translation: CASSYSGLAGRAYEQYF.

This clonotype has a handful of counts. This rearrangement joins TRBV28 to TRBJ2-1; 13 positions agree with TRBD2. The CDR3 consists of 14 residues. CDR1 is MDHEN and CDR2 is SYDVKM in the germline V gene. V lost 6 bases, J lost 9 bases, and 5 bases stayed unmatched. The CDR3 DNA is TGTGCCAGCAGGGGACTAGCGGGACGGACTGAGCAGTTCTTC. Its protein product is CASRGLAGRTEQFF.

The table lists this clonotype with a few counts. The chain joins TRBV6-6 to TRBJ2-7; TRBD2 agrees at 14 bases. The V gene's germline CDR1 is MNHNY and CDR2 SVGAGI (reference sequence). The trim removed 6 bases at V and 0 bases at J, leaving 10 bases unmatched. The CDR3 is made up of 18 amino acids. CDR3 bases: TGTGCCAGCAGCGGGACTAGCGGGAGAACGGCGGTCTCCTACGAGCAGTACTTC. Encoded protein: CASSGTSGRTAVSYEQYF.